This TCR beta chain was captured in a study of PD-1 blockade in classical Hodgkin lymphoma. Study-wide results and limits: Compared with healthy donors, newly diagnosed patients reportedly showed lower baseline TCR diversity. No one has yet defined what causes the repertoire differences, which may be disease activity or prior therapy.

A single count supports this clone. Its matching antigen is unknown. This CDR3 region has 15 residues. Germline assignment: CDR1 WNHNN and CDR2 SYGVQD (reference sequence). The V end lost 5 bases, the J end lost 3 bases, and 14 bases lay between the germline ends. This sample's time point: cycle 4 day 1 (C4D1), after 6 weeks of nivolumab. Relapses following autologous stem cell transplantation were seen in all patients, with brentuximab vedotin exposure varying. Classifying best responses yielded complete response, partial response or progressive disease. Data came from immunoSEQ multiplex PCR; TCRdb stores just in-frame clones and leaves some out. The sample includes roughly 56,000 clones, about 85% of them seen just once.

The chain employs TRBV10-1 and TRBJ2-4; either TRBD1 or TRBD2 may fit D (5 bases each). This material consisted of peripheral blood mononuclear cells (PBMCs), taken before the fourth cycle of nivolumab. The source is a human donor with classical Hodgkin lymphoma. CDR3 sequence reads: CASSKGERGKNIQYF. CDR3 sequence (DNA): TGCGCCAGCAGTAAAGGGGAGAGAGGCAAAAACATTCAGTACTTC.